This T cell receptor beta chain was sequenced for a study of shared clonotypes between healthy human individuals. Assay: immunoSEQ multiplex PCR; the TCRdb copy retains only in-frame clones and omits some. The sample records around 1,900,000 clones, 80% to 95% being singletons. This CDR3 region has 14 residues. Germline V CDR1 and CDR2: LNHDA, SQIVND (reference sequence). V lost 3 bases and J lost 0, with 8 bases in between. Naivety among CD8 cells was defined by CD45RO negativity and positive CCR7 selection, thereby excluding terminally differentiated effector memory CD45RA+ cells. The sample was naive CD8+ T cells from PBMCs. The TCR was taken from a man younger than 30 in good health. Some clones in this sample may be carry-over from other donors' samples. V and J are TRBV19 and TRBJ1-1, with D hard to call. The CDR3 sequence is CASSMVSVNTEAFF. The CDR3 DNA is TGTGCCAGTAGTATGGTTTCGGTGAACACTGAAGCTTTCTTT.